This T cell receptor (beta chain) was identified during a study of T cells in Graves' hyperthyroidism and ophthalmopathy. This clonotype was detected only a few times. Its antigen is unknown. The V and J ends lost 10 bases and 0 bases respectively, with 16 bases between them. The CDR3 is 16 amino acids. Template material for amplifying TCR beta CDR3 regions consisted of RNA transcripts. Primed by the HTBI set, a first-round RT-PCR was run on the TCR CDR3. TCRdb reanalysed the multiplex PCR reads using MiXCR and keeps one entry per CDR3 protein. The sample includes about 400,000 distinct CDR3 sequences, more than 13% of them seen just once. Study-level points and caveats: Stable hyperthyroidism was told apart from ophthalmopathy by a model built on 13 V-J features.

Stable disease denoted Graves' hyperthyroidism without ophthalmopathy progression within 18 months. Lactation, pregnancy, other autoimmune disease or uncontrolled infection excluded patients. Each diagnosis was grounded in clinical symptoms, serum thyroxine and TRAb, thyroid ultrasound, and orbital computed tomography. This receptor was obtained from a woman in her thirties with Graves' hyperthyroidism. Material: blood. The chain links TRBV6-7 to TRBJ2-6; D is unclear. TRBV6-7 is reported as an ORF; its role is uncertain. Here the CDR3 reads CANKIIQSSGANVLTF. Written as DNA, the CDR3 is TGTGCCAACAAGATTATACAGAGCTCTGGGGCCAACGTCCTGACTTTC.